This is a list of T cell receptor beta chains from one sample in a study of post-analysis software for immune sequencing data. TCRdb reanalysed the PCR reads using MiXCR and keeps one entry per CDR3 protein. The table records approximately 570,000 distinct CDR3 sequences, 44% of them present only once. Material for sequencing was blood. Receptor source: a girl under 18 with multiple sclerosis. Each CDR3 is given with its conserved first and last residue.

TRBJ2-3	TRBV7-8	CASSGGADYTDTQYF
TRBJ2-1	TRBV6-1	CASRGQGAHNEQFF
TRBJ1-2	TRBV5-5	CASRVAGRSYGYTF
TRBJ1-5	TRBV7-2	CASSLNVVQPQHF
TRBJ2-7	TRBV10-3	CASTAGTRNYEQYF
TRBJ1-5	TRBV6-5	CASRLDRGDQPQHF
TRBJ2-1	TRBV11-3	CASSSNPDAGGTYNEQFF
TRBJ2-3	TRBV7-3	CASSLSGGVDTQYF
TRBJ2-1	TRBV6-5	CASRKLAAPSYNEQFF
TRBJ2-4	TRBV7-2	CASSLELGGDQYF
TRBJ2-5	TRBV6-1	CASSEGLAGPETQYF
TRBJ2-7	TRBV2	CASSPLRFGPNAEQYF
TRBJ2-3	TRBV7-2	CASSLGQGGGITDTQYF
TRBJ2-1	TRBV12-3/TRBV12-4	CASSLEGLASHNEQFF
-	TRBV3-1	CASSPRLAGGPTETQYF
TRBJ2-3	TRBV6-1	CASSDRRGTTDTQYF
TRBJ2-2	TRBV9	CASSVEDRGSGELFF
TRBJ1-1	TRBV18	CASSLVGAMNTEAFF
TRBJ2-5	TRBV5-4	CASSPGGGTQETQYF
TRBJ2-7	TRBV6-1	CASSDYEQYF
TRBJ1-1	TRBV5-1	CASSGAALNTEAFF
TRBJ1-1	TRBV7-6	CASSSGGRALSWNTEAFF
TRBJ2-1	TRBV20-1	CSAPRLAGGVRGEQFF
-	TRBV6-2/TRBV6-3	CASTQAGSRYEQYF
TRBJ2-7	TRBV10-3	CAISGQGYEQYF
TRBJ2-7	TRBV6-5	CASSYSRGVGSYEQYF
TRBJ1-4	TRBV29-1	CSVEAGENEKLFF
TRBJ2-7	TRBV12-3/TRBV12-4	CASSLGRVAGLAYEQYF
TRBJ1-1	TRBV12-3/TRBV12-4	CASSLPQDRGAFF
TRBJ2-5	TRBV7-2	CASSLSVGAETQYF
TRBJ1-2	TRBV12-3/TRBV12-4	CASSSRQGAWGYTF
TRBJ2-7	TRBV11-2	CASSSSDSLSYEQYF
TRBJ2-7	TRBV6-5	CASSFPGREQYF
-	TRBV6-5	CASSELWSGGYEQYF
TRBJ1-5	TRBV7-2	CASSLRSGDRNQPQHF
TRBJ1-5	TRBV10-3	CAISLGAVGGNQPQHF
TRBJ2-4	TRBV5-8	CASSKTYGTGENIQYF
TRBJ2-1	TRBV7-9	CASSSRPTSGVPYNEQFF
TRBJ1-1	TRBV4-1	CASSHPAGQNTEAFF
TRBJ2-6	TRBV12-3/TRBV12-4	CASSFGRRTGANVLTF
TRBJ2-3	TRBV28	CASSPGDSTDTQYF
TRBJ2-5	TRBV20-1	CSASTGTGLETQYF
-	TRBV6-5	CASSYRTGPYEQYF
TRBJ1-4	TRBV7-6	CASSLTGEGERGNREKLFF
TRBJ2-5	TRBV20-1	CSAREGSGRRETQYF
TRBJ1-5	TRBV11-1	CASSLSAGYNQPQHF
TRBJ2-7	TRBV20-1	CSALEPGIYEQYF